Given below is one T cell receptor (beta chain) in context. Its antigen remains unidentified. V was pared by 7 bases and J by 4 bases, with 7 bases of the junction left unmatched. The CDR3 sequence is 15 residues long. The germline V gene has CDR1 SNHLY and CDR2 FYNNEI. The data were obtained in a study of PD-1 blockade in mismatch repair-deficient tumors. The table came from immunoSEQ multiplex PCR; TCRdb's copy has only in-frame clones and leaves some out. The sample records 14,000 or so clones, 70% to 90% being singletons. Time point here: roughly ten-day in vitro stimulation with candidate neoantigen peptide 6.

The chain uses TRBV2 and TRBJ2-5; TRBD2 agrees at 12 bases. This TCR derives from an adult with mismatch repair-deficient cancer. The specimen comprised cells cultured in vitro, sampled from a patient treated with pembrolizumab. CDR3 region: CASTGGLAGPETQYF. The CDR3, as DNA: TGTGCCAGCACCGGGGGACTAGCGGGCCCAGAGACCCAGTACTTC.